The 23 T cell receptor beta chains below come from one sample, sequenced in a study of T-cell reconstitution after alpha-beta-depleted transplantation in children. Preparing the TCRbeta library involved the use of unique molecular identifiers. TCRdb re-derived calls from the PCR reads in MiXCR, one entry per CDR3 protein. The sample has 600,000 to 800,000 distinct CDR3 sequences, roughly 13% seen once. The sample here was PBMCs, taken before TCRalphabeta/CD19-depleted stem cell transplant. These receptors all stem from a girl aged 2 to 10 with congenital amegakaryocytic thrombocytopenia, due to receive a stem cell transplant.

This clonotype occurred many times. The chain employs TRBV5-1 and TRBJ2-2; unclear D gene. This CDR3 has 16 amino acids. Germline lookup yields CDR1 SGHRS and CDR2 YFSETQ. V was pared by 0 bases and J by 0 bases, with 9 bases between. DNA for the CDR3: TGCGCCAGCAGCTTGGGAAGGTGGGCGAACACCGGGGAGCTGTTTTTT. Translating it yields CASSLGRWANTGELFF.

This clonotype was detected many times. This chain uses TRBV5-1 with TRBJ2-3, with TRBD2 matching over 15 bases. J lost 4 bases, V lost 4 bases, and 4 bases had no gene match. CDR3 size: 16 residues. Per germline, CDR1 SGHRS and CDR2 YFSETQ. Written as DNA, the CDR3 is TGCGCCAGCAGCGCGGGACTAGCGGGAGGTCCAGATACGCAGTATTTT. Its protein product is CASSAGLAGGPDTQYF.

This clonotype was seen many times. DNA for the CDR3: TGCAGTGCAAAGGACCGGATGTACAATGAGCAGTTCTTC. Translated: CSAKDRMYNEQFF. The chain joins TRBV20-1 to TRBJ2-1, with no clear D. The V end lost 6 bases, the J end lost 4 bases, and 13 bases lay between the germline ends. CDR3 length equals 13 residues. Germline V gene sequence: CDR1 DFQATT, CDR2 SNEGSKA (reference sequence).

This clonotype was picked up a small number of times. This chain uses TRBV2 with TRBJ2-1, with D perhaps TRBD2 (5 bases). The germline CDR1 and CDR2 sequences are SNHLY and FYNNEI. The V and J ends lost 3 bases and 9 bases respectively, with 12 bases between them. This CDR3 comprises 13 residues. The CDR3 reads CASSEGAQAEQFF. Written as DNA, the CDR3 is TGTGCCAGCAGTGAGGGAGCTCAAGCTGAGCAGTTCTTC. Full variable domain (outside the CDR3, taken from reference TRBV2 and TRBJ2-1): EPEVTQTPSHQVTQMGQEVILRCVPISNHLYFYWYRQILGQKVEFLVSFYNNEISEKSEIFDDQFSVERPDGSNFTLKIRSTKLEDSAMYFCASSEGAQAEQFFGPGTRLTVL.

The gene calls are TRBV20-1 and TRBJ2-3, with 11 bases that match TRBD1. Trimming took 5 bases from V and 0 from J; bases not matched to a gene: 10. Per the germline V gene, CDR1 is DFQATT and CDR2 is SNEGSKA (reference sequence). This CDR3 is 17 amino acids long. The CDR3 DNA follows: TGCAGTGCTGCCGGACAGGGGGCGTCAGGTAGCACAGATACGCAGTATTTT. Its protein is CSAAGQGASGSTDTQYF.

There are many counts of this clonotype. The chain employs TRBV5-1 and TRBJ2-7, with D perhaps being TRBD1 or TRBD2 (5 bases each). This CDR3 contains 14 residues. In germline, CDR1 is SGHRS, CDR2 YFSETQ. The ends were cut back, 4 bases at V and 2 bases at J, with 13 bases in the middle. CDR3 residues: CASSLRDGPYEQYF. In DNA form, the CDR3 reads TGCGCCAGCAGCCTCCGGGACGGACCCTACGAGCAGTACTTC.

This clonotype has a count of ten or more. The V gene is TRBV5-1, the J gene TRBJ2-1; TRBD2 is a possible D gene (5 bases). CDR3 length: 16 residues. Trimming shortened V by 6 bases and J by 0 bases, and 16 bases separated the two germline ends. Germline-derived CDR1 and CDR2 are SGHRS and YFSETQ. CDR3 in amino acids: CASTPHGVSSYNEQFF. As DNA, the CDR3 is TGCGCCAGCACCCCACACGGGGTAAGCTCCTACAATGAGCAGTTCTTC.

This clonotype was picked up many times. The chain couples TRBV28 to TRBJ2-1, with D possibly called TRBD1 or TRBD2 (5 bases each). The V gene's germline CDR1 is MDHEN and CDR2 SYDVKM. V was trimmed by 5 bases and J by 2 bases, leaving 16 bases between them. CDR3 size: 16 residues. The CDR3 sequence: CASSHTAGTTYNEQFF. Written as DNA, the CDR3 is TGTGCCAGCAGTCATACCGCCGGGACCACCTACAATGAGCAGTTCTTC. Drawing the rest from reference TRBV28 and TRBJ2-1, the complete variable domain is DVKVTQSSRYLVKRTGEKVFLECVQDMDHENMFWYRQDPGLGLRLIYFSYDVKMKEKGDIPEGYSVSREKKERFSLILESASTNQTSMYLCASSHTAGTTYNEQFFGPGTRLTVL.

The chain employs TRBV5-5 and TRBJ2-7; D may correspond to TRBD1 or TRBD2 (5 bases each). Germline loops: CDR1 SGHKS, CDR2 YYEKEE (reference sequence). V was cut by 3 bases and J by 0 bases, with 19 bases left in between. This CDR3 has 17 residues. CDR3 amino acids: CASSSRPGRRNSYEQYF. CDR3 DNA: TGTGCCAGCAGCTCGCGGCCGGGACGGCGAAACTCCTACGAGCAGTACTTC.

The V call is TRBV19, the J call TRBJ2-7; D tentatively fits TRBD1 or TRBD2 (6 bases each). The last part of the DNA fits TRBJ2-1 better; the J call may be wrong. This CDR3 is built from 17 residues. The germline V gene encodes CDR1 LNHDA and CDR2 SQIVND (reference sequence). The CDR3 sequence: CASSSKEGPRGLYEQFF. In DNA, the CDR3 is TGTGCCAGTAGTTCAAAGGAGGGACCACGGGGGCTGTACGAGCAGTTCTTC.

This clonotype was seen more than once but under ten times. The V call is TRBV18, the J call TRBJ2-3, with D maybe TRBD1 (5 bases). Germline CDR1 KGHSH, CDR2 LQKENI. Trimming took 0 bases from V and 4 from J, leaving 8 bases between them. The CDR3 loop spans 14 amino acids. The CDR3 region is CASSPPWGSDTQYF. DNA for the CDR3: TGTGCCAGCTCACCACCATGGGGCTCAGATACGCAGTATTTT.

This clonotype was seen ten or more times. J is TRBJ2-1 and V is TRBV12-3 or TRBV12-4; D is possibly TRBD1 (6 bases). The V end lost 5 bases, the J end lost 7 bases, and 12 bases lay between the germline ends. The CDR3 is made up of 13 amino acids. Here the CDR3 DNA reads TGTGCCAGCAGTACCGGGACACCAAATGAGCAGTTCTTC. It translates to CASSTGTPNEQFF.

The chain combines TRBV3-1 with TRBJ1-1, with unresolved D. The germline CDR1 and CDR2 sequences are LGHDT and YNNKEL (reference sequence). The length of the CDR3 is 18 residues. The CDR3 spells CASRLVPRRVLVNTEAFF. The CDR3, as DNA: TGTGCTAGTCGTTTGGTGCCACGGAGGGTTTTGGTGAACACTGAAGCTTTCTTT. Using reference TRBV3-1 and TRBJ1-1 for the parts outside the CDR3, the full variable domain is DTAVSQTPKYLVTQMGNDKSIKCEQNLGHDTMYWYKQDSKKFLKIMFSYNNKELIINETVPNRFSPKSPDKAHLNLHINSLELGDSAVYFCASRLVPRRVLVNTEAFFGQGTRLTVV.

Only a few counts were recorded for this clonotype. This chain joins TRBV7-8 and TRBJ2-7, with 11 bases fitting TRBD2. The V and J ends lost 5 bases and 2 bases, in that order; junction bases with no gene match: 5. Germline loops: CDR1 SGHVS, CDR2 FQNEAQ. The CDR3 is made up of 15 amino acids. The CDR3 DNA follows: TGTGCCAGCAGCAAGACTAGCGGGACAACCTACGAGCAGTACTTC. This sequence encodes CASSKTSGTTYEQYF.

V is TRBV5-1 and J is TRBJ2-7; 8 nucleotides match TRBD2. This CDR3 spans 14 amino acids. V dropped 8 bases and J dropped 1; count of bases not matched to a gene: 8. The germline V gene has CDR1 SGHRS and CDR2 YFSETQ. This chain's CDR3 is CASGGGTSSYEQYF. DNA of the CDR3: TGCGCCAGTGGCGGCGGGACTAGTTCCTACGAGCAGTACTTC.

This clonotype was detected a few times. V usage is TRBV7-9 and J usage is TRBJ2-1; weak D call: TRBD2 (6 bases). Trimming removed 0 bases at V and 2 bases at J, with 14 bases between. Germline CDR1 and CDR2: SEHNR and FQNEAQ (reference sequence). The CDR3 totals 17 residues. The CDR3 nucleotides are TGTGCCAGCAGCTTAGCGCGACGGGGAGGCCCCTACAATGAGCAGTTCTTC. As protein: CASSLARRGGPYNEQFF.

V usage is TRBV20-1 and J usage is TRBJ2-4; possibly TRBD2 for D (5 bases). The V end was cut by 2 bases, the J end by 5 bases, with 10 bases between. This CDR3 has 13 amino acids. Germline CDR1 DFQATT, CDR2 SNEGSKA (reference sequence). CDR3 sequence: CSARPSLENIQYF. CDR3 DNA sequence: TGCAGTGCTAGACCTAGCTTAGAAAACATTCAGTACTTC.

The chain joins TRBV20-1 to TRBJ2-3, with 7 bases that match TRBD2. This CDR3 is built from 17 residues. CDR1 is DFQATT and CDR2 is SNEGSKA in the germline V gene (reference sequence). V trimming: 0 bases; J trimming: 3 bases; junction bases outside the gene matches: 12. The DNA for the CDR3 is TGCAGTGCTAGAGATTCGGGGAGAGCGGGAAGAACAGATACGCAGTATTTT. It specifies CSARDSGRAGRTDTQYF.

In its sample, this clonotype was seen a few times. The junction shows a germline mismatch at one end, possibly a read error. The chain links TRBV12-3 or TRBV12-4 to TRBJ2-1; D gene ambiguous. The CDR3 length is 14 residues. CDR3 nucleotide sequence: TGTGCCAGCAGCTTAGGCACCTTTGCTTCCGAGCAGTTCTTC. Translated, it gives CASSLGTFASEQFF.

At least ten counts were recorded for this clonotype. The chain couples TRBV20-1 to TRBJ2-7; D not certain. V gave up 0 bases and J gave up 5 bases, with 5 bases separating them. CDR1 DFQATT and CDR2 SNEGSKA come from the germline V gene (reference sequence). CDR3 length: 11 amino acids. The CDR3 loop is CSARDGHEQYF. In DNA form, the CDR3 reads TGCAGTGCTAGAGATGGCCACGAGCAGTACTTC.

This clonotype was counted many times. V gene TRBV20-1 combines with J gene TRBJ2-2; possibly TRBD1 for D (6 bases). Germline V gene sequence: CDR1 DFQATT, CDR2 SNEGSKA (reference sequence). The CDR3 spans 14 residues. Between the trimmed V and J ends, which lost 5 bases and 0 bases, there was a span of 10 bases. CDR3 nucleotides: TGCAGTGCTCCTAGGGGGTCGAACACCGGGGAGCTGTTTTTT. Residues: CSAPRGSNTGELFF.

This clonotype was seen at least ten times. The chain combines TRBV7-9 with TRBJ2-7; tentative D call: TRBD2 (5 bases). CDR1 and CDR2 from the germline V gene are SEHNR and FQNEAQ (reference sequence). The V end lost 3 bases, the J end lost 4 bases, and 10 bases lay between the germline ends. This CDR3 comprises 13 residues. CDR3 coding DNA: TGTGCCAGCAGCTTCTTCGGCGGGTACGAGCAGTACTTC. Amino acid sequence: CASSFFGGYEQYF.

The J gene is TRBJ2-2, the V gene TRBV7-3, with TRBD2 as a possible D gene (6 bases). This CDR3 region has 17 residues. Trimming pared 2 bases from V and 3 bases from J, leaving 16 bases between. Germline V gene sequence: CDR1 SGHTA, CDR2 FQGTGA. The CDR3 DNA reads TGTGCCAGCAGCTTAGGAACGGGAGTGACCTACACCGGGGAGCTGTTTTTT. Translating gives CASSLGTGVTYTGELFF.